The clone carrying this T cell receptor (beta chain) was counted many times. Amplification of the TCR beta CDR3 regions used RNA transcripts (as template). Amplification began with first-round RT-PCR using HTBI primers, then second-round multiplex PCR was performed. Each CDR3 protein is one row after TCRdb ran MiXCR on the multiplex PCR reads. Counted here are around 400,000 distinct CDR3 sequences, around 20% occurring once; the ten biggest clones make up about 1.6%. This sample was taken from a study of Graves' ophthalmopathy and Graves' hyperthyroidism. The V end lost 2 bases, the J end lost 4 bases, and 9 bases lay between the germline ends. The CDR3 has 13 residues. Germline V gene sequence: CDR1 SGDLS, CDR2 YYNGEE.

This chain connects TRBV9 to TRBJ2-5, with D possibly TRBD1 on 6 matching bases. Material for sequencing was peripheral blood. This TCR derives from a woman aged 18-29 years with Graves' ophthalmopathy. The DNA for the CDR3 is TGTGCCAGCAGCGTGACAGGCCCAGAGACCCAGTACTTC. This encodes CASSVTGPETQYF.